Shown below are 21 T cell receptor beta chains from a single sample sequenced in a study of CD8 T cells in Susac syndrome. RNA totalling about 0.5 to 1 ug underwent reverse transcription with random hexamers. Via MiXCR, TCRdb re-called the immunoSEQ multiplex PCR reads, giving one row per CDR3 protein. The sample records about 290,000 distinct CDR3 sequences, 89% being singletons. Sequenced input: CD8+ T cells from PBMCs. The receptors derive from a human donor with multiple sclerosis.

The chain carries TRBV28 and TRBJ2-7, with D hard to call. The CDR3 loop spans 14 amino acids. V gave up 3 bases and J gave up 2 bases, with 11 bases separating them. Per the germline V gene, CDR1 is MDHEN and CDR2 is SYDVKM. In DNA form, the CDR3 reads TGTGCCAGCAGTTTTGCAGGAACGACCTACGAGCAGTACTTC. Its translation: CASSFAGTTYEQYF.

The chain recombines TRBV19 with TRBJ1-2; a weak D match, TRBD1 (5 bases). The V gene lost 5 bases and the J gene lost 3 bases, with 13 bases spanning the gap. CDR1 and CDR2 from the germline V gene are LNHDA and SQIVND (reference sequence). This CDR3 comprises 14 residues. In DNA form, the CDR3 reads TGTGCCAGTAGTGGTTGGCAGGGAGACTATGGCTACACCTTC. It translates to CASSGWQGDYGYTF. Together with reference TRBV19 and TRBJ1-2, the CDR3 gives the full variable domain: DGGITQSPKYLFRKEGQNVTLSCEQNLNHDAMYWYRQDPGQGLRLIYYSQIVNDFQKGDIAEGYSVSREKKESFPLTVTSAQKNPTAFYLCASSGWQGDYGYTFGSGTRLTVV.

This chain connects TRBV28 to TRBJ1-5; D ambiguous. V was cut by 3 bases and J by 5 bases, with 14 bases left in between. The CDR3 contains 15 residues. CDR1 and CDR2 from the germline V gene are MDHEN and SYDVKM. The CDR3 loop reads CASSLALEGDQPQHF. The CDR3 bases are TGTGCCAGCAGTTTGGCCCTTGAGGGCGATCAGCCCCAGCATTTT.

J is TRBJ2-1 and V is TRBV2; D might be TRBD2 (6 bases). V lost 6 bases, J lost 6 bases, and 18 bases lay in between. This CDR3 region has 15 residues. Germline V gives CDR1 SNHLY, CDR2 FYNNEI. This CDR3 is CASRGGPILFNEQFF. Here the CDR3 DNA reads TGTGCCAGCAGGGGAGGCCCGATCCTGTTCAATGAGCAGTTCTTC.

The chain carries TRBV27 and TRBJ2-3; a possible D gene is TRBD1 (5 bases). Looked up from germline, CDR1 is MNHEY and CDR2 is SMNVEV (reference sequence). V dropped 7 bases and J dropped 0 bases, with 26 bases sitting between them. This CDR3 region has 19 residues. CDR3 in amino acids: CASTVASGYGVGSTDTQYF. CDR3 coding DNA: TGTGCCAGCACCGTAGCCTCAGGGTACGGAGTGGGCAGCACAGATACGCAGTATTTT.

This chain connects TRBV4-3 to TRBJ2-2; the match to TRBD1 covers 9 bases. V lost 1 base and J lost 3; bases outside the gene matches: 3. This CDR3 has 16 residues. CDR1 is LGHNA, CDR2 YSLEER, per germline. The chain's CDR3 is CASSQGTGAYTGELFF. CDR3 nucleotides: TGCGCCAGCAGCCAAGGGACAGGGGCTTACACCGGGGAGCTGTTTTTT.

This rearrangement joins TRBV9 to TRBJ2-7, with TRBD2 matching over 8 bases. J lost 2 bases, V lost 3 bases, and 7 bases had no gene match. This CDR3 region has 15 residues. From germline, CDR1 is SGDLS and CDR2 YYNGEE. CDR3: CASSGLPGGAYEQYF. As DNA, the CDR3 is TGTGCCAGCAGCGGCCTCCCGGGGGGGGCCTACGAGCAGTACTTC.

This clonotype appeared once. This chain links TRBV7-9 with TRBJ2-7; D is possibly TRBD1 or TRBD2 (5 bases each). Trimming removed 6 bases from V and 1 base from J, with 13 bases in between. This CDR3 is built from 14 residues. Germline V gene data show CDR1 as SEHNR and CDR2 as FQNEAQ (reference sequence). DNA of the CDR3: TGTGCCAGCAGTCCGCCCGGGGCTTCCTACGAGCAGTACTTC. It is translated as CASSPPGASYEQYF.

The chain is built from TRBV7-9 and TRBJ1-4; no reliable D call. Per the germline V gene, CDR1 is SEHNR and CDR2 is FQNEAQ (reference sequence). V lost 5 bases and J lost 5, with 9 bases in between. The CDR3 consists of 13 residues. The CDR3 sequence: CASSVTENEKLFF. CDR3 in DNA: TGTGCCAGCAGCGTGACCGAGAATGAAAAACTGTTTTTT.

The rearrangement links TRBV11-2 to TRBJ2-7; 8 nucleotides align to TRBD1. This CDR3 is 14 amino acids long. The junction had 6 bases not matched to a gene; V was cut back by 5 bases and J by 3 bases. Per germline, CDR1 SGHAT and CDR2 FQNNGV. The CDR3 DNA is TGTGCCAGCAGCACAGGACAGGGAATCTACGAGCAGTACTTC. Its translation is CASSTGQGIYEQYF.

The rearrangement uses TRBV19 and TRBJ2-1; possible D gene TRBD2, 5 bases. Germline values: CDR1 LNHDA, CDR2 SQIVND (reference sequence). The length of the CDR3 is 14 residues. Trimming removed 4 bases at V and 6 bases at J, with 13 bases between. CDR3 DNA sequence: TGTGCCAGTAGTAATCCAATCGGGGTCAATGAGCAGTTCTTC. This sequence encodes CASSNPIGVNEQFF.

The V gene is TRBV28, the J gene TRBJ2-7; the match to TRBD1 covers 7 bases. This CDR3 has 13 amino acids. After removal of 7 bases from V and 3 bases from J, the junction contained 6 bases not matched to a gene. Germline CDR1 reads MDHEN; CDR2 reads SYDVKM. The CDR3, as DNA: TGTGCCAGCACCCCGAACAGGGGCTACGAGCAGTACTTC. It encodes CASTPNRGYEQYF.

V usage is TRBV20-1 and J usage is TRBJ2-3, with 8 bases aligning to TRBD1. Germline V CDR1 and CDR2: DFQATT, SNEGSKA (reference sequence). The CDR3 consists of 16 residues. The junction had 13 bases not matched to a gene; V was cut back by 1 base and J by 7 bases. CDR3 sequence reads: CSARGEAGGDFYTQYF. CDR3 DNA sequence: TGCAGTGCTAGAGGCGAAGCAGGGGGCGATTTCTATACGCAGTATTTT.

This CDR3 reads CASSGGLDYGYTF. In DNA form, the CDR3 reads TGTGCCAGCAGTGGGGGCCTCGACTATGGCTACACCTTC. The chain links TRBV2 to TRBJ1-2; tentatively, D is TRBD1 (5 bases). Germline-derived CDR1 and CDR2 are SNHLY and FYNNEI. V gave up 4 bases and J gave up 3 bases, with 9 bases separating them. The CDR3 has 13 residues.

J is TRBJ2-7 and V is TRBV5-5, with 8 positions matching TRBD2. CDR1 is SGHKS, CDR2 YYEKEE, per germline (reference sequence). After removal of 5 bases from V and 2 bases from J, the junction contained 6 bases not matched to a gene. CDR3 size: 14 residues. Here the CDR3 reads CASRLTSATYEQYF. DNA for the CDR3: TGTGCCAGCAGGTTGACTAGCGCGACCTACGAGCAGTACTTC. The full variable domain, in which reference TRBV5-5 and TRBJ2-7 provide the parts outside the CDR3, is DAGVTQSPTHLIKTRGQQVTLRCSPISGHKSVSWYQQVLGQGPQFIFQYYEKEERGRGNFPDRFSARQFPNYSSELNVNALLLGDSALYLCASRLTSATYEQYFGPGTRLTVT.

The rearrangement links TRBV7-2 to TRBJ2-7; D unclear. Germline CDR1 SGHTA, CDR2 FQGNSA. CDR3 length equals 14 residues. V lost 8 bases and J 4 bases, leaving 18 bases between the germline ends. The CDR3 sequence is CASPHRPIPYEQYF. CDR3 coding DNA: TGTGCCAGCCCCCACCGACCAATCCCATACGAGCAGTACTTC.

The V gene is TRBV28, the J gene TRBJ2-3, with 9 bases identical to TRBD2. V lost 5 bases to trimming and J lost 4 bases; unmatched junction nucleotides: 10. The CDR3 is 16 residues long. CDR1 and CDR2 from the germline V gene are MDHEN and SYDVKM. For the CDR3, the DNA is TGTGCCAGCAGTCTAGCGGGAAAGGTGGGCCCAGATACGCAGTATTTT. Its translation is CASSLAGKVGPDTQYF. The complete variable domain, with remaining parts taken from reference TRBV28 and TRBJ2-3, reads DVKVTQSSRYLVKRTGEKVFLECVQDMDHENMFWYRQDPGLGLRLIYFSYDVKMKEKGDIPEGYSVSREKKERFSLILESASTNQTSMYLCASSLAGKVGPDTQYFGPGTRLTVL.

The J gene is TRBJ2-1, the V gene TRBV5-4, with TRBD2 matching 8 bases. V shed 4 bases and J 6 bases; nucleotides not matched to a gene: 9. CDR1 SGHNT and CDR2 YYREEE come from the germline V gene (reference sequence). CDR3 size: 15 residues. The CDR3 DNA reads TGTGCCAGCAGCACCCTCGGGACTAGATCCAATGAGCAGTTCTTC. It is translated as CASSTLGTRSNEQFF.

This clonotype came up once. The J gene is TRBJ1-4, the V gene TRBV4-3; weak D call: TRBD1 (6 bases). The V end lost 1 base, the J end lost 7 bases, and 31 bases lay between the germline ends. CDR3 size: 21 residues. Germline lookup yields CDR1 LGHNA and CDR2 YSLEER. The CDR3, as DNA: TGCGCCAGCAGCCAAGTGTTCCTAACCGTCAGGGGTCGCCTAGTAGTTGAAAAACTGTTTTTT. This translates into CASSQVFLTVRGRLVVEKLFF.

This clonotype showed up just once. J is TRBJ2-5 and V is TRBV14; 9 positions match TRBD1. V trimming: 0 bases; J trimming: 4 bases; junction bases outside the gene matches: 12. The germline gives CDR1 SGHDN, CDR2 FVKESK. The CDR3 loop spans 18 amino acids. The CDR3 loop reads CASSQEQGTGLIRETQYF. As DNA, the CDR3 is TGTGCCAGCAGCCAAGAACAGGGGACAGGGCTGATCAGAGAGACCCAGTACTTC.

The chain couples TRBV6-6 to TRBJ2-5; D is ambiguous. Per germline, CDR1 MNHNY and CDR2 SVGAGI (reference sequence). Trimming removed 0 bases at V and 2 bases at J, with 7 bases between. The CDR3 length is 14 residues. CDR3 amino acids: CASSYSLRQETQYF. For the CDR3, the DNA is TGTGCCAGCAGTTACTCGCTGCGGCAAGAGACCCAGTACTTC.